The 18 T cell receptor beta chains reported below all come from one sample, sequenced in a study of beta chain features in type 1 diabetes. General study results and limits: Moderate but significant shortening of TCRB CDR3s was recorded in all four CD4+ subsets from Type 1 diabetes patients.

These TCRs' antigens remain unknown. Since all of the isolated RNA was reverse transcribed, expressed TCRB transcripts were what got sequenced. Clones were sequenced by immunoSEQ multiplex PCR, and TCRdb holds only the in-frame ones, with some missing. The sample carries 330,000 or so clones, roughly an eighth recorded once. Sequences were obtained from naive CD4+ T cells from blood. These receptors originate from a woman between 18 and 30 years old with type 1 diabetes.

This clone was observed a handful of times. V and J are TRBV4-3 and TRBJ1-2; TRBD1 is a possible D gene (5 bases). Germline CDR1 reads LGHNA; CDR2 reads YSLEER. Trimming shortened V by 0 bases and J by 0 bases, and 11 bases separated the two germline ends. The CDR3 sequence is 16 residues long. This CDR3 is CASSQDAGLANYGYTF. In DNA, the CDR3 is TGCGCCAGCAGCCAAGATGCAGGGCTAGCTAACTATGGCTACACCTTC.

This clone appeared a few times. V gene TRBV28 combines with J gene TRBJ1-5; TRBD1 might be the D (5 bases). V gave up 5 bases and J gave up 0 bases, with 11 bases separating them. The CDR3 is 15 amino acids. Germline CDR1 MDHEN, CDR2 SYDVKM. The CDR3 sequence is CASSLKGFSNQPQHF. DNA of the CDR3: TGTGCCAGCAGTCTTAAGGGGTTTAGCAATCAGCCCCAGCATTTT.

This clone was found a few times. This rearrangement joins TRBV27 to TRBJ2-5, with D possibly being TRBD2 (5 bases). This CDR3 is built from 13 residues. CDR1 MNHEY and CDR2 SMNVEV come from the germline V gene (reference sequence). V lost 2 bases and J lost 1, with 5 bases in between. The DNA of the CDR3 is TGTGCCAGCAGTTTAAGCGGCCAAGAGACCCAGTACTTC. It codes for CASSLSGQETQYF.

This clone appeared a few times. The chain employs TRBV4-3 and TRBJ2-1, with D possibly matching TRBD2 (5 bases). Germline CDR1 reads LGHNA; CDR2 reads YSLEER. The CDR3 runs to 15 residues. Between the trimmed V and J ends, which lost 0 bases and 8 bases, there was a span of 14 bases. CDR3 in amino acids: CASSQDVGVVDEQFF. The CDR3 coding sequence is TGCGCCAGCAGCCAAGATGTGGGAGTGGTCGATGAGCAGTTCTTC.

The rearrangement uses TRBV4-1 and TRBJ2-7, with TRBD2 matching over 9 bases. The V gene's germline CDR1 is MGHRA and CDR2 YSYEKL. This CDR3 spans 15 amino acids. J lost 9 bases, V lost 2 bases, and 11 bases had no gene match. CDR3 sequence reads: CASSQSHGLARRQYF. The CDR3 DNA is TGCGCCAGCAGCCAATCTCACGGACTAGCGCGTCGGCAGTACTTC.

The chain links TRBV29-1 to TRBJ2-6; possible D gene TRBD1, 6 bases. The CDR3 runs 13 residues. The ends were cut back, 7 bases at V and 4 bases at J, with 11 bases in the middle. CDR1 is SQVTM, CDR2 ANQGSEA, per germline. The CDR3 loop is CSARGSGANVLTF. The DNA for the CDR3 is TGCAGCGCCAGGGGATCCGGGGCCAACGTCCTGACTTTC.

This clone was recorded a few times. The J gene is TRBJ2-2, the V gene TRBV5-1; a possible D gene is TRBD1 (6 bases). CDR1 is SGHRS and CDR2 is YFSETQ in the germline V gene. The CDR3 has 14 amino acids. Trimming removed 4 bases from V and 4 bases from J, with 11 bases in between. The CDR3 loop is CASSVGHLTGELFF. The DNA of the CDR3 is TGCGCCAGCAGCGTGGGACACCTCACCGGGGAGCTGTTTTTT. The variable domain in full, with the rest retrieved from reference TRBV5-1 and TRBJ2-2, is KAGVTQTPRYLIKTRGQQVTLSCSPISGHRSVSWYQQTPGQGLQFLFEYFSETQRNKGNFPGRFSGRQFSNSRSEMNVSTLELGDSALYLCASSVGHLTGELFFGEGSRLTVL.

To note about this clone: Within the sample, other DNA sequences also encode this same CDR3. The chain couples TRBV20-1 to TRBJ1-1; no definite D call. CDR1 DFQATT and CDR2 SNEGSKA come from the germline V gene (reference sequence). Between the trimmed V and J ends, which lost 6 bases and 0 bases, there was a span of 5 bases. The CDR3 covers 11 residues. The CDR3 here is CSASMNTEAFF. The CDR3 nucleotides read TGCAGTGCGAGCATGAACACTGAAGCTTTCTTT.

This chain uses TRBV4-1 with TRBJ2-7; no clear D. The CDR3 has 13 residues. Germline V gene data show CDR1 as MGHRA and CDR2 as YSYEKL. The V gene lost 3 bases and the J gene lost 2 bases, with 8 bases spanning the gap. The CDR3: CASSHPNPYEQYF. The CDR3 DNA follows: TGCGCCAGCAGCCACCCCAATCCCTACGAGCAGTACTTC.

The chain is built from TRBV7-6 and TRBJ1-4; D is perhaps TRBD1 (5 bases). The CDR3 is made up of 17 amino acids. Trimming left V 1 base short and J 8 bases short, with 20 bases between. The germline V gene has CDR1 SGHVS and CDR2 FNYEAQ. For the CDR3, the DNA is TGTGCCAGCAGCTTAGAGGGGTTGATGGGGCGGAACGAAAAACTGTTTTTT. It yields the protein CASSLEGLMGRNEKLFF.

This clone has only a few counts. The chain employs TRBV18 and TRBJ1-1; D perhaps matches TRBD1 (6 bases). Germline lookup yields CDR1 KGHSH and CDR2 LQKENI. The V gene lost 3 bases and the J gene lost 1 base, with 15 bases spanning the gap. This CDR3 has 16 amino acids. CDR3 nucleotides: TGTGCCAGCTCACCGACGCCAACGGGACAGAACACTGAAGCTTTCTTT. This codes for CASSPTPTGQNTEAFF.

This clone was picked up a small number of times. The rearrangement joins TRBV9 to TRBJ1-5; a possible D gene is TRBD1 (5 bases). Per germline, CDR1 SGDLS and CDR2 YYNGEE. V lost 0 bases, J lost 6 bases, and 19 bases lay in between. There are 17 residues in the CDR3. The CDR3 nucleotides read TGTGCCAGCAGCGTAGGCCCCACGGGGACCGGGAGTCAGCCCCAGCATTTT. Its translation is CASSVGPTGTGSQPQHF.

In this sample, this clone turned up a few times. The chain recombines TRBV2 with TRBJ2-3; TRBD2 agrees at 7 bases. Looked up from germline, CDR1 is SNHLY and CDR2 is FYNNEI. This CDR3 spans 13 amino acids. The CDR3 coding sequence is TGTGCAACTGGCGGGAGCCCGGCAGATACGCAGTATTTT. Translating gives CATGGSPADTQYF.

This chain joins TRBV5-8 and TRBJ1-1; the D gene is possibly TRBD1 (5 bases). Deletions cut 4 bases from V and 5 bases from J, with 12 bases between. CDR3 length: 13 amino acids. CDR1 is SGHTS and CDR2 is YDEGEE in the germline V gene. The CDR3 reads CASSRGGGTEAFF. In nucleotides, the CDR3 is TGTGCCAGCAGCCGGGGGGGAGGGACTGAAGCTTTCTTT. The full variable domain, rest sourced from reference TRBV5-8 and TRBJ1-1, is EAGVTQSPTHLIKTRGQQATLRCSPISGHTSVYWYQQALGLGLQFLLWYDEGEERNRGNFPPRFSGRQFPNYSSELNVNALELEDSALYLCASSRGGGTEAFFGQGTRLTVV.

This clone was seen only a few times. V gene TRBV11-1 combines with J gene TRBJ2-1; 13 bases are a match to TRBD2. The V gene's germline CDR1 is SGHAT and CDR2 FQDESV (reference sequence). V shed 4 bases and J 4 bases; nucleotides not matched to a gene: 4. The CDR3 extends over 16 amino acids. The CDR3 DNA sequence: TGTGCCAGCAGCTCCCGGGGACTAGCGGGGTACAATGAGCAGTTCTTC. It specifies CASSSRGLAGYNEQFF.

In this sample, this clone turned up a few times. The rearrangement uses TRBV27 and TRBJ1-2, with D tentatively TRBD1 (5 bases). The ends were cut back, 5 bases at V and 8 bases at J, with 18 bases in the middle. There are 14 residues in the CDR3. The germline CDR1 and CDR2 sequences are MNHEY and SMNVEV (reference sequence). For the CDR3, the DNA is TGTGCCAGCAGTCCCGGATGGGGCCCTGGGGGCTACACCTTC. Protein sequence: CASSPGWGPGGYTF.

This clone was seen a handful of times. The CDR3 region is CASSDTGGRGEQYF. Written as DNA, the CDR3 is TGTGCCAGCAGTGATACTGGGGGGAGGGGGGAGCAGTACTTC. The chain employs TRBV25-1 and TRBJ2-7; weak D call: TRBD2 (7 bases). From germline, CDR1 is MGHDK and CDR2 SYGVNS. Trimming shortened V by 3 bases and J by 7 bases, and 16 bases separated the two germline ends. The CDR3 length is 14 residues.

The chain uses TRBV6-5 and TRBJ2-5; 7 nucleotides agree with TRBD1. The CDR3 is made up of 15 amino acids. CDR1 is MNHEY and CDR2 is SVGAGI in the germline V gene. The V segment lost 4 bases and the J segment 5 bases; nucleotides outside the gene matches: 10. CDR3: CASSSSYRGAETQYF. DNA of the CDR3: TGTGCCAGCAGTTCCTCTTACAGGGGCGCGGAGACCCAGTACTTC.